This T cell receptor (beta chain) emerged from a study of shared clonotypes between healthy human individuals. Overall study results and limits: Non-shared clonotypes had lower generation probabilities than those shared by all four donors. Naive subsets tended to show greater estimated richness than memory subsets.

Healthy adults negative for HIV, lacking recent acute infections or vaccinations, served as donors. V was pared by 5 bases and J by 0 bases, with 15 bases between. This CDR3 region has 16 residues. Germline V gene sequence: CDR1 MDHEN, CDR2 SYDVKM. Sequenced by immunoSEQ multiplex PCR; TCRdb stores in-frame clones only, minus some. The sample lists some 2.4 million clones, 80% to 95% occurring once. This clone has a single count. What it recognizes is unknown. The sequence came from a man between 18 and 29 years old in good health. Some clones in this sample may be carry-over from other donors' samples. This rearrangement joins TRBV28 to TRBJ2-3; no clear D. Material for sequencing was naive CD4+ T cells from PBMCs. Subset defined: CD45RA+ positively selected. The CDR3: CASSPSVAPSTDTQYF. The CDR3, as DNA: TGTGCCAGCAGTCCTTCTGTGGCCCCTAGCACAGATACGCAGTATTTT.